The rows below give T cell receptor beta chains drawn from one sample of a study of blood T cells in healthy people across ages. TCRdb re-derived calls from the 5' RACE reads in MiXCR, one entry per CDR3 protein. The sample yields 900,000 to 950,000 distinct CDR3 sequences, 25% to 35% seen once. These data were also filed under a second study, of T cells of mothers and their children.

The sample comprised blood. These receptors all come from a woman between 35 and 50 years old in good health. Both conserved end residues are part of each CDR3. A D gene is named only where the DNA matches it firmly. Not all rows give a size; the values are once, few, many and, for expanded clones, a class.

TRBV16	TRBJ1-6	few	NA	CASSPITIVSSEYNSPLHF	TGTGCCAGCAGCCCCATTACAATCGTATCCAGTGAATATAATTCACCCCTCCACTTT
TRBV27	TRBJ2-7	NA	TRBD1	CASSLIGTGAYEQYF	TGTGCCAGCAGTTTAATAGGGACAGGGGCCTACGAGCAGTACTTC
TRBV6-2/TRBV6-3	TRBJ2-3	NA	TRBD2	CASSYNMGLAGGRASTDTQYF	TGTGCCAGCAGTTACAATATGGGACTAGCGGGGGGACGAGCTAGCACAGATACGCAGTATTTT
TRBV5-6	TRBJ1-1	NA	NA	CASSLGQAKNTEAFF	TGTGCCAGCAGCTTGGGACAGGCTAAGAACACTGAAGCTTTCTTT
TRBV6-1	TRBJ1-1	once	NA	CASSEMAGKIATEAFF	TGTGCCAGCAGTGAAATGGCAGGGAAGATTGCCACTGAAGCTTTCTTT
TRBV5-1	TRBJ2-1	NA	NA	CASSLAGAGAPPYNEQFF	TGCGCCAGCAGTTTGGCAGGGGCGGGAGCACCCCCCTACAATGAGCAGTTCTTC
TRBV7-2	TRBJ2-7	many	TRBD1	CASSLVSGTGPSYEQYF	TGTGCCAGCAGCTTAGTATCTGGGACAGGGCCATCCTACGAGCAGTACTTC
TRBV28	TRBJ2-3	few	NA	CASSFPLNTQYF	TGTGCCAGCAGTTTCCCGTTAAATACGCAGTATTTT
TRBV29-1	TRBJ2-4	many	NA	CSVGFRQTVGNIQYF	TGCAGCGTTGGGTTTAGGCAGACAGTGGGAAACATTCAGTACTTC
TRBV12-3/TRBV12-4	TRBJ1-2	NA	TRBD1	CASSPWTGGPYGYTF	TGTGCCAGCAGTCCGTGGACAGGGGGCCCTTATGGCTACACCTTC
TRBV6-5	TRBJ1-3	NA	NA	CASSRGGTSGNTIYF	TGTGCCAGCAGCCGAGGGGGGACCTCTGGAAACACCATATATTTT
TRBV6-1	TRBJ2-7	few	NA	CASSEAWIGGGTYNEQYF	TGTGCCAGCAGTGAAGCATGGATAGGGGGGGGGACATACAATGAGCAGTACTTC
TRBV7-3	TRBJ1-1	NA	NA	CASSLDGRSSEAFF	TGTGCCAGCAGCTTAGATGGCAGGAGTTCTGAAGCTTTCTTT
TRBV15	TRBJ1-5	NA	TRBD1	CATSRATGSPGNQPQHF	TGTGCCACCAGCAGAGCGACAGGGAGTCCTGGCAATCAGCCCCAGCATTTT
TRBV19	TRBJ2-5	NA	NA	CASTTGQSNEQYF	TGTGCCAGTACCACCGGACAGAGCAATGAGCAGTACTTC
TRBV5-1	TRBJ1-1	NA	NA	CASSLGSGALNTEAFF	TGCGCCAGCAGCTTGGGGAGCGGGGCTTTGAACACTGAAGCTTTCTTT
TRBV28	TRBJ2-3	NA	TRBD2	CASQEPGGGSDTQYF	TGTGCCAGCCAAGAGCCGGGGGGTGGATCAGATACGCAGTATTTT
TRBV29-1	TRBJ1-2	few	NA	CSVKTTTGYTF	TGCAGCGTCAAAACTACAACTGGCTACACCTTC
TRBV29-1	TRBJ2-1	NA	TRBD1	CSASNRGQSYNEQFF	TGCAGCGCCTCGAACAGGGGCCAATCCTACAATGAGCAGTTCTTC
TRBV29-1	TRBJ2-2	NA	NA	CSHKTENTGELFF	TGCAGCCACAAGACAGAAAACACCGGGGAGCTGTTTTTT
TRBV7-9	TRBJ2-7	many	NA	CASSHNSYEQYF	TGTGCCAGCAGCCACAATTCCTACGAGCAGTACTTC
TRBV5-1	TRBJ1-4	NA	NA	CASGLGGTADEKLFF	TGCGCCAGCGGGCTCGGCGGGACCGCAGATGAAAAACTGTTTTTT
TRBV10-3	TRBJ1-4	NA	NA	CAIRDAANEKLFF	TGTGCCATCAGAGATGCGGCTAATGAAAAACTGTTTTTT
TRBV7-9	TRBJ1-1	few	NA	CASSVGTGGAEAFF	TGTGCCAGCAGCGTCGGGACCGGAGGCGCTGAAGCTTTCTTT
TRBV2	TRBJ2-5	NA	NA	CASRPGPMETQYF	TGTGCCAGCCGACCAGGACCGATGGAGACCCAGTACTTC
TRBV4-3	TRBJ2-1	NA	TRBD2	CASSQVGLAGAYNEQFF	TGCGCCAGCAGCCAAGTAGGACTAGCGGGGGCCTACAATGAGCAGTTCTTC
TRBV5-1	TRBJ2-7	NA	NA	CASSLEAGTSMYEQYF	TGCGCCAGCAGCTTGGAAGCAGGGACAAGTATGTACGAGCAGTACTTC
TRBV20-1	TRBJ2-1	few	NA	CSAEGPSSYNEQFF	TGCAGTGCGGAGGGACCAAGCTCCTACAATGAGCAGTTCTTC
TRBV7-9	TRBJ2-1	NA	NA	CASLTPWGDSYNEQFF	TGTGCCAGCCTCACGCCTTGGGGGGACAGCTACAATGAGCAGTTCTTC
TRBV6-2/TRBV6-3	TRBJ1-2	NA	NA	CASSLQPGNGYTF	TGTGCCAGCAGCCTCCAGCCAGGGAACGGCTACACCTTC
TRBV29-1	TRBJ1-5	many	NA	CSVEEPPQPQHF	TGCAGCGTTGAGGAGCCTCCCCAGCCCCAGCATTTT
TRBV27	TRBJ2-3	many	NA	CASSFGYATDTQYF	TGTGCCAGCAGTTTCGGGTACGCCACAGATACGCAGTATTTT
TRBV28	TRBJ2-7	NA	TRBD2	CASSRGLAPEEQYF	TGCGCCAGCAGCCGTGGACTAGCGCCTGAGGAGCAGTACTTC
TRBV6-2/TRBV6-3	TRBJ2-2	few	NA	CASRRDTSTGELFF	TGTGCCAGCAGACGCGATACTAGCACCGGGGAGCTGTTTTTT
TRBV3-1	TRBJ1-2	NA	NA	CASSQVQGLGYTF	TGTGCCAGCAGCCAAGTTCAAGGCCTGGGCTACACCTTC
TRBV28	TRBJ1-1	NA	NA	CASSLGAEGNTEAFF	TGTGCCAGCAGTTTAGGGGCGGAGGGGAACACTGAAGCTTTCTTT
TRBV5-5	TRBJ2-7	many	TRBD1	CASSLIDRGEYF	TGTGCCAGCAGCTTAATCGACAGGGGGGAGTACTTC
TRBV4-2	TRBJ2-7	many	NA	CASSQDYETTYEQYF	TGTGCCAGCAGCCAAGATTACGAGACAACTTACGAGCAGTACTTC
TRBV12-3/TRBV12-4	TRBJ1-2	many	NA	CASSLANDYYGYTF	TGTGCCAGCAGTTTAGCGAACGACTACTATGGCTACACCTTC
TRBV12-3/TRBV12-4	TRBJ1-1	few	NA	CASSRAGGLFTEAFF	TGTGCCAGCAGTCGTGCAGGAGGTCTGTTCACTGAAGCTTTCTTT
TRBV6-2/TRBV6-3	TRBJ1-2	NA	NA	CASRDRDNYGYTF	TGTGCCAGCAGGGACCGGGACAACTATGGCTACACCTTC
TRBV5-4	TRBJ2-5	NA	NA	CASSFGSGEETQYF	TGTGCCAGCAGCTTCGGGTCGGGGGAAGAGACCCAGTACTTC
TRBV7-9	TRBJ2-7	NA	TRBD2	CASSPPLSGAYNEQYF	TGTGCCAGCAGCCCCCCGCTTAGCGGGGCTTACAATGAGCAGTACTTC
TRBV2	TRBJ2-2	NA	NA	CASSATGPLAGELFF	TGTGCCAGCAGTGCAACAGGGCCTCTGGCCGGGGAGCTGTTTTTT
TRBV7-2	TRBJ1-6	many	TRBD1	CASSPRQGASPLHF	TGTGCCAGCAGCCCCCGACAGGGGGCTTCACCCCTCCACTTT
TRBV13	TRBJ2-3	NA	TRBD2	CASSLALYPAGTDTQYF	TGTGCCAGCAGCTTAGCCCTCTATCCAGCGGGGACAGATACGCAGTATTTT
TRBV5-1	TRBJ1-1	few	NA	CASSLAGRIGGNTEAFF	TGCGCCAGCAGCTTGGCCGGCCGGATAGGGGGAAACACTGAAGCTTTCTTT
TRBV20-1	TRBJ2-7	many	NA	CSAPKGGRNEQYF	TGCAGTGCTCCCAAAGGGGGTAGGAACGAGCAGTACTTC
TRBV5-1	TRBJ2-3	NA	TRBD1	CASSRQGSADTQYF	TGCGCCAGCAGCCGACAGGGTAGCGCAGATACGCAGTATTTT
TRBV5-5	TRBJ2-2	few	NA	CASSWGMETGELFF	TGTGCCAGCAGCTGGGGGATGGAGACCGGGGAGCTGTTTTTT
TRBV7-2	TRBJ1-2	NA	NA	CASSLSRGGPNYGYTF	TGTGCCAGCAGCCTATCACGGGGAGGGCCGAACTATGGCTACACCTTC
TRBV15	TRBJ1-4	NA	NA	CATSRRRSATNEKLFF	TGTGCCACCAGCAGACGCAGATCTGCAACTAATGAAAAACTGTTTTTT
TRBV9	TRBJ2-2	many	TRBD1	CASSVRGHTGELFF	TGTGCCAGCAGCGTTAGGGGGCACACCGGGGAGCTGTTTTTT
TRBV5-1	TRBJ1-3	few	NA	CASSLQGKSGNTIYF	TGCGCCAGCAGCTTGCAGGGGAAGTCTGGAAACACCATATATTTT